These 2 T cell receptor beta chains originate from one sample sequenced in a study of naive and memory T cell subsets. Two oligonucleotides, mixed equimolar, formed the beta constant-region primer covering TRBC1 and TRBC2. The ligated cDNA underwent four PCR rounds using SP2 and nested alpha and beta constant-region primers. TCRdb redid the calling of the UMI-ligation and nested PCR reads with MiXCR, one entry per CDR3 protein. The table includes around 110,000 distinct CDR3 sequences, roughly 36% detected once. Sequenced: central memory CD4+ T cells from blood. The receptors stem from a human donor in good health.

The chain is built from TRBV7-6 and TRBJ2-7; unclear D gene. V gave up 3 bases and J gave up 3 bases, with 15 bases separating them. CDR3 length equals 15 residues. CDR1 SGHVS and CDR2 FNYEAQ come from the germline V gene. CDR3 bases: TGTGCCAGCAGCTTGGACGGCAGTCCAAACTACGAGCAGTACTTC. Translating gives CASSLDGSPNYEQYF.

The DNA of the CDR3 is TGCGCCAGCAGCCAAGATTGGGGGTTCCCCACAGATACGCAGTATTTT. Translating it yields CASSQDWGFPTDTQYF. The genes are TRBV4-1 and TRBJ2-3; either TRBD1 or TRBD2 may fit D (5 bases each). V was pared by 0 bases and J by 2 bases, with 12 bases between. This CDR3 region has 16 residues. Germline assignment: CDR1 MGHRA and CDR2 YSYEKL.